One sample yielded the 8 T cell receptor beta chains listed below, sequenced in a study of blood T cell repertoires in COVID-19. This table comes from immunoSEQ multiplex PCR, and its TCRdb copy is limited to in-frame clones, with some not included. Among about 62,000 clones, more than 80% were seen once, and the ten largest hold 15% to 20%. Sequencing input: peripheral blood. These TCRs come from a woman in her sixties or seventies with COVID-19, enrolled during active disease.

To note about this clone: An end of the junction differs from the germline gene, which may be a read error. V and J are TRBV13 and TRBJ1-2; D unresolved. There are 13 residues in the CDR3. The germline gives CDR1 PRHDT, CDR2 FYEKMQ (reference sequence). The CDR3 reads CASTLAGSYGYTF. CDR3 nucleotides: TGTGCCAGCACCTTAGCAGGAAGCTATGGCTACACCTTC.

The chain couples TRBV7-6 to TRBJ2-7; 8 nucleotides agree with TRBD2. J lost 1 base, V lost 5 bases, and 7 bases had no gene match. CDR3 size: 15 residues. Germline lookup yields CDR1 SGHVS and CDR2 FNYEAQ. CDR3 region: CASSTTSVNSYEQYF. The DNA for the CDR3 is TGTGCCAGCAGCACGACTAGCGTAAATTCCTACGAGCAGTACTTC.

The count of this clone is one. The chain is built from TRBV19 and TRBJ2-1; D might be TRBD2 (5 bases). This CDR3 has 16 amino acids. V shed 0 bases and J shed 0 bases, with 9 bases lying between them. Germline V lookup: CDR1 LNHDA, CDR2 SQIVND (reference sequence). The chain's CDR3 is CASSIDAGSSYNEQFF. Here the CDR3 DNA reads TGTGCCAGTAGTATAGATGCTGGGAGCTCCTACAATGAGCAGTTCTTC. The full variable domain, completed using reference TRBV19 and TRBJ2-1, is DGGITQSPKYLFRKEGQNVTLSCEQNLNHDAMYWYRQDPGQGLRLIYYSQIVNDFQKGDIAEGYSVSREKKESFPLTVTSAQKNPTAFYLCASSIDAGSSYNEQFFGPGTRLTVL.

The CDR3 protein is CASSSVTGSEAFF. The CDR3 nucleotides read TGTGCCAGCAGCTCGGTCACAGGGTCTGAAGCTTTCTTT. V usage is TRBV5-6 and J usage is TRBJ1-1; D possibly corresponds to TRBD1 (6 bases). This CDR3 has 13 residues. CDR1 is SGHDT and CDR2 is YYEEEE in the germline V gene. V was trimmed by 3 bases and J by 6 bases, leaving 12 bases between them.

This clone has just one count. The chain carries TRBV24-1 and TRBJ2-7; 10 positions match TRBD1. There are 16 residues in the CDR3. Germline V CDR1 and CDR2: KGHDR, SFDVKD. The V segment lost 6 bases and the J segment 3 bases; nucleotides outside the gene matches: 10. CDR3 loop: CATSSHWDRGGYEQYF. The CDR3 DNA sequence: TGTGCCACCAGTTCCCATTGGGACAGGGGAGGCTACGAGCAGTACTTC.

The CDR3 coding sequence is TGTGCCAGCAGCGGGACCGGGACAGCTGGAAACACCATATATTTT. This gives the protein CASSGTGTAGNTIYF. The rearrangement joins TRBV9 to TRBJ1-3; TRBD1 aligns across 7 bases. The CDR3 is made up of 15 amino acids. V trimming: 3 bases; J trimming: 2 bases; junction bases outside the gene matches: 5. Germline assignment: CDR1 SGDLS and CDR2 YYNGEE.

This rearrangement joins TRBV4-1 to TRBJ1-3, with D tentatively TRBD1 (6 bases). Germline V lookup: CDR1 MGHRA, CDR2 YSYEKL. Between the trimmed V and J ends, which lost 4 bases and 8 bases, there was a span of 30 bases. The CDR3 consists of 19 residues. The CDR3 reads CASSPYPQGRGVTVDTIYF. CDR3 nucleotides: TGCGCCAGCAGCCCATATCCCCAGGGGAGGGGTGTAACCGTGGACACCATATATTTT.

CDR3 in DNA: TGTGCCACCGGGACAGGGGGCAGCAATCAGCCCCAGCATTTT. It yields the protein CATGTGGSNQPQHF. This chain joins TRBV19 and TRBJ1-5, with TRBD1 matching 12 bases. J lost 1 base, V lost 10 bases, and 2 bases had no gene match. Germline V gene sequence: CDR1 LNHDA, CDR2 SQIVND (reference sequence). CDR3 size: 14 residues.